The T cell receptor beta chain described here comes from a study of T cell changes during pregnancy in multiple sclerosis (dated by TCRdb to about 2019). With respect to the entire study: In women with multiple sclerosis, the researchers looked at how the T cell repertoire shifted as pregnancy progressed.

About this clone itself: Its antigen is not yet known. No base quality information exists; no much larger clone differs at one position.

Library generation was performed with the immunoSEQ multiplex PCR assay. In TCRdb, the immuneACCESS table is reduced to in-frame sequences with V and J assigned. These tables do not hold every clone; where another copy was compared, an unresolved V gene accounts for under half, and the others remain unexplained. Counted in this sample were about 110,000 clones; around 92% of them appeared once. The top ten constitute 1.5% to 2% of the sample. V sheds 0 bases and J sheds 0 bases, leaving 9 bases between their ends. The CDR3 contains 16 residues, cysteine and phenylalanine counted. The entry retains the CDR3 DNA only, 48 bases that are in frame from base 1. Reading the germline V gene (reference sequence) gives CDR1 MNHEY and CDR2 SMNVEV.

The rearrangement combines TRBV27 with TRBJ2-1, with no D gene named confidently. This receptor was identified in a female donor with multiple sclerosis, enrolled in a pregnancy study. The sample here was peripheral blood, taken after pregnancy. The CDR3 reads as follows: CASSLSYPDSYNEQFF. The nucleotides read TGTGCCAGCAGTTTATCATATCCAGACTCCTACAATGAGCAGTTCTTC.